These 6 T cell receptor beta chains originate from one sample sequenced in a study of T cells after yellow fever vaccination. Using its own MiXCR run on the 5' RACE reads, TCRdb lists one record per CDR3 protein. The repertoire includes a few hundred thousand distinct CDR3 sequences, roughly 21% of them detected once, and roughly an eighth sits in the top ten. Sequencing used PBMCs, obtained 15 days after the yellow fever booster vaccination. These receptors were collected from a man aged 25 to 40 who received the YFV17D yellow fever vaccine.

V usage is TRBV10-3 and J usage is TRBJ1-1; D not certain. Germline V gene lookup returns CDR1 ENHRY and CDR2 SYGVKD. The CDR3 extends over 11 amino acids. V was trimmed by 2 bases and J by 5 bases, leaving 3 bases between them. Here the CDR3 DNA reads TGTGCCATCAGTGAGGGGACTGAAGCTTTCTTT. Its protein is CAISEGTEAFF.

The table lists this clonotype with a few counts. This sequence joins TRBV3-1 and TRBJ2-7; D tentatively fits TRBD1 or TRBD2 (5 bases each). The V end was cut by 2 bases, the J end by 1 base, with 18 bases between. Germline values: CDR1 LGHDT, CDR2 YNNKEL (reference sequence). The CDR3 covers 17 residues. Written as DNA, the CDR3 is TGTGCCAGCAGCCAAAAGGGTTTGGGGACCACATCCTACGAGCAGTACTTC. Its translation is CASSQKGLGTTSYEQYF.

This clonotype was counted between two and nine times. V and J are TRBV15 and TRBJ2-7; D remains unclear. Germline CDR1 is LNHNV and CDR2 is YYDKDF (reference sequence). This CDR3 contains 14 residues. Trimming took 1 base from V and 3 from J, leaving 10 bases between them. The CDR3 DNA reads as TGTGCCACCAGCAGAGGGTTTCTTTACTACGAGCAGTACTTC. Its translation: CATSRGFLYYEQYF.

This rearrangement joins TRBV29-1 to TRBJ2-2; D not certain. CDR1 and CDR2 (germline): SQVTM, ANQGSEA. V was cut by 8 bases and J by 0 bases, with 10 bases left in between. The CDR3 sequence is 13 residues long. CDR3 loop: CSPQDPNTGELFF. The CDR3 region has the DNA TGCAGCCCCCAGGACCCGAACACCGGGGAGCTGTTTTTT.

The V call is TRBV7-2, the J call TRBJ2-2; TRBD1 might be the D (6 bases). The germline V and J ends were trimmed by 8 bases and 5 bases, with 15 bases remaining between them. Germline CDR1 and CDR2: SGHTA and FQGNSA. This CDR3 is 14 amino acids long. CDR3 sequence reads: CASARRGSTGELFF. The CDR3 bases are TGTGCCAGCGCCCGAAGGGGGTCTACCGGGGAGCTGTTTTTT.

V is TRBV20-1 and J is TRBJ2-2, with 11 nucleotides matching TRBD2. Germline V CDR1 and CDR2: DFQATT, SNEGSKA (reference sequence). J gave up 4 bases and V 0 bases, and 4 bases lay outside the gene matches. CDR3 size: 16 residues. The DNA of the CDR3 is TGCAGTGCTAGAGATTTAGCGGGAGGGCGCACCGGGGAGCTGTTTTTT. This sequence encodes CSARDLAGGRTGELFF.